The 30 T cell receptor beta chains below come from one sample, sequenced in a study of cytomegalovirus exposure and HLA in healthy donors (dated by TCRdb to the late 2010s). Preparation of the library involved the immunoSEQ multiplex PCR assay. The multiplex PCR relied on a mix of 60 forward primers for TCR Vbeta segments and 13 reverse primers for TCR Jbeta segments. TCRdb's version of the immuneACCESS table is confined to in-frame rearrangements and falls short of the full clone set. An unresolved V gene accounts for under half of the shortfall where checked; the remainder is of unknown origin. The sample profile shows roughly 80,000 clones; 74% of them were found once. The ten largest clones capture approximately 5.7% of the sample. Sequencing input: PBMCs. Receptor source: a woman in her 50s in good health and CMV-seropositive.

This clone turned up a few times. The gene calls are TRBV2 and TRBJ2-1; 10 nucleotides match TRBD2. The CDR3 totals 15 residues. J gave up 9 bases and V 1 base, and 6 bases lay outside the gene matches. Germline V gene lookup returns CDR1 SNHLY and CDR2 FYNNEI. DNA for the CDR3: TGTGCCAGCAGTGAAGGGCTAGCGGGAGCCATTGAGCAGTTCTTC. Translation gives CASSEGLAGAIEQFF. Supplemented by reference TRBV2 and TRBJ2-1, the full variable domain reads EPEVTQTPSHQVTQMGQEVILRCVPISNHLYFYWYRQILGQKVEFLVSFYNNEISEKSEIFDDQFSVERPDGSNFTLKIRSTKLEDSAMYFCASSEGLAGAIEQFFGPGTRLTVL.

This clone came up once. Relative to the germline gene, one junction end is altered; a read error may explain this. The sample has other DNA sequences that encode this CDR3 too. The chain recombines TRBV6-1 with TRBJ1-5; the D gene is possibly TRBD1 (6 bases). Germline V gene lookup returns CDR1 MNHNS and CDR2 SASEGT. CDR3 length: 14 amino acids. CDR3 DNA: TGTGCCAGCAGTGAACAGGGGATTAATCAGCCCCAGCATTTC. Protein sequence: CASSEQGINQPQHF.

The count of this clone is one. CDR3 in DNA: TGTGCCAGCAGCCAAGCTCGACTAGCGGGAGTTGAGACCCAGTACTTC. Protein sequence: CASSQARLAGVETQYF. The chain couples TRBV4-2 to TRBJ2-5, with 12 bases fitting TRBD2. Germline loops: CDR1 LGHNA, CDR2 YNFKEQ. The CDR3 extends over 16 amino acids. The V segment lost 1 base and the J segment 5 bases; nucleotides outside the gene matches: 5.

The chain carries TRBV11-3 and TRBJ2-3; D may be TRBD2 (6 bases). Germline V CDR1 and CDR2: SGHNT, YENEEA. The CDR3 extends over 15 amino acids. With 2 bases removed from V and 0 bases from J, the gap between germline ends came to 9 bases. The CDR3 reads CASSLQLASTDTQYF. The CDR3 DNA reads TGTGCCAGCAGCTTACAGCTAGCGAGCACAGATACGCAGTATTTT.

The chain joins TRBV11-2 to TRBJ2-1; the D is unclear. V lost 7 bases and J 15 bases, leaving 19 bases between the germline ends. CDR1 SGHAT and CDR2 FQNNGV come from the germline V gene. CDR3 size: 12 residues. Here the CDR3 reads CASTRSGGALFF. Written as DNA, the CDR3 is TGTGCCAGCACCCGCTCGGGTGGAGCATTGTTCTTC. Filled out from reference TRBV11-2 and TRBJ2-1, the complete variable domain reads EAGVAQSPRYKIIEKRQSVAFWCNPISGHATLYWYQQILGQGPKLLIQFQNNGVVDDSQLPKDRFSAERLKGVDSTLKIQPAKLEDSAVYLCASTRSGGALFFGPGTRLTVL.

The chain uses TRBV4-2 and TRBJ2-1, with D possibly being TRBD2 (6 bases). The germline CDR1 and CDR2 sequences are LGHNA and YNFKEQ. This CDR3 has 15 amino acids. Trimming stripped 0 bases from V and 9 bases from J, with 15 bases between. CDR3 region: CASSQDIGTSSEQFF. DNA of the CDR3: TGTGCCAGCAGCCAAGATATAGGAACTAGCTCTGAGCAGTTCTTC.

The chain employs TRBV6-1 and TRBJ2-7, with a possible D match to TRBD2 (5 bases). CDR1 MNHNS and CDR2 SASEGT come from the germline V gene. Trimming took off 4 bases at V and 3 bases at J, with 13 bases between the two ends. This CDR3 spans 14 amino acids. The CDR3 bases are TGTGCCAGCAGTGCCTGGGAGAGGCTCTACGAGCAGTACTTC. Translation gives CASSAWERLYEQYF.

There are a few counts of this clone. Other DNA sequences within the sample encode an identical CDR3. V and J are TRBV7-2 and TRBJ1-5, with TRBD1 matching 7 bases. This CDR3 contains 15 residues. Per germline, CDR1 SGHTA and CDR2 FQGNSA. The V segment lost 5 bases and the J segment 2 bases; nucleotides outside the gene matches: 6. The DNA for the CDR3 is TGTGCCAGCAGCCTTCGACAGGGAGGCAATCAGCCCCAGCATTTT. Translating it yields CASSLRQGGNQPQHF.

CDR3: CSVDTTGVPQETQYF. The CDR3 nucleotides are TGCAGCGTTGATACTACAGGGGTCCCACAAGAGACCCAGTACTTC. The rearrangement uses TRBV29-1 and TRBJ2-5; the match to TRBD1 covers 7 bases. J lost 2 bases, V lost 3 bases, and 9 bases had no gene match. This CDR3 region has 15 residues. Germline assignment: CDR1 SQVTM and CDR2 ANQGSEA.

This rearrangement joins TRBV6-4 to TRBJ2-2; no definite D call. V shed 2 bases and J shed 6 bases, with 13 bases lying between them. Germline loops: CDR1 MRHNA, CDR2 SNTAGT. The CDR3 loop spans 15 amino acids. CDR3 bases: TGTGCCAGCAGTGACCGGCCGGGTGGTCCCGGGGAGCTGTTTTTT. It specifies CASSDRPGGPGELFF.

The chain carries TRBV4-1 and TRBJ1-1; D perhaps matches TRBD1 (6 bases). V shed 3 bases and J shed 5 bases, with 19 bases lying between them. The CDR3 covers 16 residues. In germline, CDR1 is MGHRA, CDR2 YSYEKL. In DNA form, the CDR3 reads TGCGCCAGCAGCCAGTTTCACAGGGCTGTTCGGACTGAAGCTTTCTTT. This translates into CASSQFHRAVRTEAFF.

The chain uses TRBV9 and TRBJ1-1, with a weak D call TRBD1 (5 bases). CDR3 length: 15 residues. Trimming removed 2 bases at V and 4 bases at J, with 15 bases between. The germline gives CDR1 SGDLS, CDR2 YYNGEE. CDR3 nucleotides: TGTGCCAGCAGCGTGGACACCTGGGGCGCCACTGAAGCTTTCTTT. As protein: CASSVDTWGATEAFF.

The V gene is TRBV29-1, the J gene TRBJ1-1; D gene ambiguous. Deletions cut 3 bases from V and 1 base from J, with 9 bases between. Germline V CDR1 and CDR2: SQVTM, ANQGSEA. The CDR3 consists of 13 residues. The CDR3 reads CSVDKGGNTEAFF. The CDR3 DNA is TGCAGCGTTGATAAGGGAGGGAACACTGAAGCTTTCTTT.

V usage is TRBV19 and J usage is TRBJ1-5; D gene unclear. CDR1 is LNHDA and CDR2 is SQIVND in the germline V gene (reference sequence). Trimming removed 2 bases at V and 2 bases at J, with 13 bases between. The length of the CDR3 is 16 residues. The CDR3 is CASSIPHGGGNQPQHF. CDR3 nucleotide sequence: TGTGCCAGTAGTATACCCCACGGAGGTGGCAATCAGCCCCAGCATTTT. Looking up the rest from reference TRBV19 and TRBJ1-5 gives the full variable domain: DGGITQSPKYLFRKEGQNVTLSCEQNLNHDAMYWYRQDPGQGLRLIYYSQIVNDFQKGDIAEGYSVSREKKESFPLTVTSAQKNPTAFYLCASSIPHGGGNQPQHFGDGTRLSIL.

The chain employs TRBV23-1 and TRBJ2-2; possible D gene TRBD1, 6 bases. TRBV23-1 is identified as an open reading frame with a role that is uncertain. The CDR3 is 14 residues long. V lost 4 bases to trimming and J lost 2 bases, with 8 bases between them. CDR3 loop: CASSRGGNTGELFF. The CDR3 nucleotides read TGCGCCAGCAGTCGAGGGGGTAACACCGGGGAGCTGTTTTTT.

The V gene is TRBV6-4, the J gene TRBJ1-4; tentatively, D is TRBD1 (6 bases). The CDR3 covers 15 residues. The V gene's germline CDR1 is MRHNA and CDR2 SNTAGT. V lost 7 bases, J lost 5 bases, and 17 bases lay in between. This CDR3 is CASKSSGQGNEKLFF. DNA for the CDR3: TGTGCCAGCAAATCGTCGGGACAAGGAAATGAAAAACTGTTTTTT.

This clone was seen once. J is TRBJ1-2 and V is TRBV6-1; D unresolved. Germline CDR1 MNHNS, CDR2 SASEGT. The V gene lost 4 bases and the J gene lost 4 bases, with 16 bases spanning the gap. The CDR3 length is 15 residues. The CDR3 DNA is TGTGCCAGCAGTGGGTCTCTCGAAACGGGCTATGGCTACACCTTC. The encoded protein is CASSGSLETGYGYTF.

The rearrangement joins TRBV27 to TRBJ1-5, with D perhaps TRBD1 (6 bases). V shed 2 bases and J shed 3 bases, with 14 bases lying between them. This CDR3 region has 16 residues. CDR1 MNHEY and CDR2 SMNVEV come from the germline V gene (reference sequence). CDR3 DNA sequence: TGTGCCAGCAGTTTAATCCCTCCAGGGGTCAATCAGCCCCAGCATTTT. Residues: CASSLIPPGVNQPQHF.

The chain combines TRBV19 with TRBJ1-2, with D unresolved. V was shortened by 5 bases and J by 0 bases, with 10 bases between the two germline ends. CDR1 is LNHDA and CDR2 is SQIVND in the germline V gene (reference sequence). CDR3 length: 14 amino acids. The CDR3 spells CASSHLTANYGYTF. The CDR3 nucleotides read TGTGCCAGTAGTCATCTTACTGCTAACTATGGCTACACCTTC.

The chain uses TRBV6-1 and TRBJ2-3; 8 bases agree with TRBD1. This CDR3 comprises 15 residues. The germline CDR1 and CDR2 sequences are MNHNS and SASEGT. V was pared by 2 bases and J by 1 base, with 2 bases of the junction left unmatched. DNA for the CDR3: TGTGCCAGCAGTGAACAGGGGGCGGGCACAGATACGCAGTATTTT. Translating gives CASSEQGAGTDTQYF.

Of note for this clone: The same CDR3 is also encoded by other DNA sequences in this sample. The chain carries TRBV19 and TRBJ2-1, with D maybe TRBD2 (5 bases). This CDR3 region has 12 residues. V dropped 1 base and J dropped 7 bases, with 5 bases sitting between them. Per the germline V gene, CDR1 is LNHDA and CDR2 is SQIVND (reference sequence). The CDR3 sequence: CASSIGGNEQFF. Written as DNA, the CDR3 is TGTGCCAGTAGTATAGGCGGGAATGAGCAGTTCTTC.

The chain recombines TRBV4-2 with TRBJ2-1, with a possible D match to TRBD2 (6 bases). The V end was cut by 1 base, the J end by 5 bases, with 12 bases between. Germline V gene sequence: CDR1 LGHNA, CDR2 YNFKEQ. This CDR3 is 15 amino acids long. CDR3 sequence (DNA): TGTGCCAGCAGCCAAGGGGGGGAACTTCACAATGAGCAGTTCTTC. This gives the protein CASSQGGELHNEQFF.

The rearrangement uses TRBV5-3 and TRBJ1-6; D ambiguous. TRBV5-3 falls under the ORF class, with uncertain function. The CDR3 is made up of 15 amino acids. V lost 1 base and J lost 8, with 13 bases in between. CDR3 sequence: CARSLWAETYSPLHF. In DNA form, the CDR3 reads TGTGCCAGAAGCTTGTGGGCAGAGACATATTCACCCCTCCACTTT.

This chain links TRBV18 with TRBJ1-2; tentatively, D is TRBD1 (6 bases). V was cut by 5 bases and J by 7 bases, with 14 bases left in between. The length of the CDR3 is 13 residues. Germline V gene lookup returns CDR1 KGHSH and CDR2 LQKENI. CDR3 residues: CASSSGQNLGYTF. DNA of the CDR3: TGTGCCAGCTCATCGGGACAAAACCTTGGCTACACCTTC.

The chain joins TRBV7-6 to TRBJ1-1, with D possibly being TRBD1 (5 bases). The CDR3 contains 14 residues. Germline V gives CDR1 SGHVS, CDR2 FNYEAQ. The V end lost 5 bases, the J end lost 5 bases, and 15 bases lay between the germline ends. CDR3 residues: CASSLRRGGTEAFF. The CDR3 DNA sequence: TGTGCCAGCAGCCTACGGCGGGGGGGAACTGAAGCTTTCTTT.

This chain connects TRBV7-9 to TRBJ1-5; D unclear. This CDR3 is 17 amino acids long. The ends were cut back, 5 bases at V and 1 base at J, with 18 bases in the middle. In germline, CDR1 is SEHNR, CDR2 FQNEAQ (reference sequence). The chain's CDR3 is CASSPWVGDISNQPQHF. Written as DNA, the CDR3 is TGTGCCAGCAGCCCCTGGGTCGGGGATATAAGCAATCAGCCCCAGCATTTT.

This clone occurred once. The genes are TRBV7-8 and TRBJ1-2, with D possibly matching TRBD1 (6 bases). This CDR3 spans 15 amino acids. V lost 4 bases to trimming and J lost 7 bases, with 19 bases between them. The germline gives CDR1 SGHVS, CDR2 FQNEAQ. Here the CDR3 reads CASSSEGVVRSGYTF. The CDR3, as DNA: TGTGCCAGCAGCTCTGAGGGGGTCGTGCGAAGTGGCTACACCTTC.

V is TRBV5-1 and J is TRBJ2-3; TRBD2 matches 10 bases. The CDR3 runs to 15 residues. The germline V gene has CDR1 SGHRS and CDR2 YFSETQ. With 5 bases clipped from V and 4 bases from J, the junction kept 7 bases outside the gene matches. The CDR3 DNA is TGCGCCAGCAGGAAGCGGGAGGGCTTCTCAGATACGCAGTATTTT. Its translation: CASRKREGFSDTQYF.

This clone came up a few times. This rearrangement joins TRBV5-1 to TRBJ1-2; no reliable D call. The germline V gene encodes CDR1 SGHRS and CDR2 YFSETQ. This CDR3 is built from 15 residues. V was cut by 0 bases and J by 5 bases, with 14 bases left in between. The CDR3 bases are TGCGCCAGCAGCTTGGGCGGCAGTACGTTTTATGGCTACACCTTC. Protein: CASSLGGSTFYGYTF. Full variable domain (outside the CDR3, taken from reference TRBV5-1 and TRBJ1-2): KAGVTQTPRYLIKTRGQQVTLSCSPISGHRSVSWYQQTPGQGLQFLFEYFSETQRNKGNFPGRFSGRQFSNSRSEMNVSTLELGDSALYLCASSLGGSTFYGYTFGSGTRLTVV.

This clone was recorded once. CDR3 nucleotides: TGTGCCAGCAGCCGAGACAGGGCAATACAAGAGACCCAGTACTTC. The encoded protein is CASSRDRAIQETQYF. This chain links TRBV7-2 with TRBJ2-5; 7 bases align to TRBD1. The CDR3 sequence is 15 residues long. The V gene's germline CDR1 is SGHTA and CDR2 FQGNSA. J lost 2 bases, V lost 5 bases, and 8 bases had no gene match.